This entry is about one T cell receptor (beta chain). Its antigen remains unidentified. The junction does not match germline at one end; this may be a read error. A modified ARM-PCR protocol with three rounds of nested PCR amplified TCRbeta. TCRdb ran MiXCR on the multiplex PCR reads and lists one entry per CDR3 protein. The sample lists 70,000 to 90,000 distinct CDR3 sequences; 75% to 90% were seen once. This sample was included in a study of tumor and adjacent non-tumor tissue in lung cancer. Notes on the study in general: Compared with tumor, normal lung showed significantly lower TCR diversity. Tumor repertoires had a smaller top 100 clone share than normal lung.

Germline V gene sequence: CDR1 SGHNT, CDR2 YYREEE (reference sequence). The CDR3 covers 19 residues. No cell sorting was done before RNA was extracted from the tissue. The TCR was taken from a woman aged 45-65 years with non-small cell lung cancer. The V gene is TRBV5-4, the J gene TRBJ1-2; TRBD1 matches at 10 bases. The sequencing sample was made of lung tumor tissue. The CDR3 loop is CANSLLLGTGARAGPGYTF. CDR3 coding DNA: TGTGCCAACAGCTTGTTATTGGGGACAGGGGCCAGGGCAGGTCCCGGCTACACCTTC. Using reference TRBV5-4 and TRBJ1-2 for the parts outside the CDR3, the full variable domain is ETGVTQSPTHLIKTRGQQVTLRCSSQSGHNTVSWYQQALGQGPQFIFQYYREEENGRGNFPPRFSGLQFPNYSSELNVNALELDDSALYLCANSLLLGTGARAGPGYTFGSGTRLTVV.